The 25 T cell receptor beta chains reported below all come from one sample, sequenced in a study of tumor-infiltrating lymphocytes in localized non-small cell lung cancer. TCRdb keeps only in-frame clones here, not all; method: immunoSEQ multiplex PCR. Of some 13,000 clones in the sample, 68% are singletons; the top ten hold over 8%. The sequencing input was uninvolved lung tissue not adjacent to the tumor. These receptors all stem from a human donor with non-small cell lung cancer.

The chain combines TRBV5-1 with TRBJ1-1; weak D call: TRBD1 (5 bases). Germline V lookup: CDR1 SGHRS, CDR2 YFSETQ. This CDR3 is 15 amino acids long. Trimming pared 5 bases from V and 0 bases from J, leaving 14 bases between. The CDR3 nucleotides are TGCGCCAGCAGTTTCACCGGGACGGTGAACACTGAAGCTTTCTTT. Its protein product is CASSFTGTVNTEAFF.

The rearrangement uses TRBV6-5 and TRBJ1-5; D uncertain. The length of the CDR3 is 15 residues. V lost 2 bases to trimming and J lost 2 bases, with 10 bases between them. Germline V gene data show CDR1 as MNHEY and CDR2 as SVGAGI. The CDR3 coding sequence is TGTGCCAGCAGTTACACCTCTACAGGCAATCAGCCCCAGCATTTT. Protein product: CASSYTSTGNQPQHF.

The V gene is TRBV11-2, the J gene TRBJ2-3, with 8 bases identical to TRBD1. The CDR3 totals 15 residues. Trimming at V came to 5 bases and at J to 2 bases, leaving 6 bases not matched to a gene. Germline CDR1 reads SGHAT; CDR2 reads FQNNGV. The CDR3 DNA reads TGTGCCAGCAGCGGGGACAGGATCTTCACAGATACGCAGTATTTT. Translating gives CASSGDRIFTDTQYF.

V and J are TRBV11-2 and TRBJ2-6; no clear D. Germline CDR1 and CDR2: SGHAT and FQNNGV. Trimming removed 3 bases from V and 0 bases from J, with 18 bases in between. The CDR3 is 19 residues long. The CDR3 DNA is TGTGCCAGCAGCTTTAGGTACCAACCTCCATTCTCTGGGGCCAACGTCCTGACTTTC. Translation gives CASSFRYQPPFSGANVLTF.

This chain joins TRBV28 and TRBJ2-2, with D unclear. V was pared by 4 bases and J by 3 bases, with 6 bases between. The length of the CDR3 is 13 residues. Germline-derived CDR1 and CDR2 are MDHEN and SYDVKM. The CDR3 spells CASSSLYTGELFF. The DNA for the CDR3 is TGTGCCAGCAGTTCTCTATACACCGGGGAGCTGTTTTTT.

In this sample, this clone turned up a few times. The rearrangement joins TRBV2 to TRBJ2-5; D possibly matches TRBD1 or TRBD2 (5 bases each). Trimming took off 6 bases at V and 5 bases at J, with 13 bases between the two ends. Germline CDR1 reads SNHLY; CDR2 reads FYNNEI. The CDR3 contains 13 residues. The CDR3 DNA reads TGTGCCAGCAGGAGGGACGGGACCGAGACCCAGTACTTC. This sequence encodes CASRRDGTETQYF.

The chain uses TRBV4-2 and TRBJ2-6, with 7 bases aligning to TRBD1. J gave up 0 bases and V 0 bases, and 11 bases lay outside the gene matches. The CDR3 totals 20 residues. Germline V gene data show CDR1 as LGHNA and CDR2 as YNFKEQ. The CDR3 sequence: CASSQEVLIRGFSGANVLTF. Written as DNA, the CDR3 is TGTGCCAGCAGCCAAGAGGTCCTGATCAGGGGGTTCTCTGGGGCCAACGTCCTGACTTTC.

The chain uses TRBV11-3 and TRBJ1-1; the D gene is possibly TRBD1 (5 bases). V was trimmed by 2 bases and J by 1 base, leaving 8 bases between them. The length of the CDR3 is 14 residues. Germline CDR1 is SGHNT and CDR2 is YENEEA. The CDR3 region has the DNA TGTGCCAGCAGCTTATCACAGGAGAACACTGAAGCTTTCTTT. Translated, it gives CASSLSQENTEAFF. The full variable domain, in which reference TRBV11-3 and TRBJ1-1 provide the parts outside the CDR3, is EAGVVQSPRYKIIEKKQPVAFWCNPISGHNTLYWYLQNLGQGPELLIRYENEEAVDDSQLPKDRFSAERLKGVDSTLKIQPAELGDSAVYLCASSLSQENTEAFFGQGTRLTVV.

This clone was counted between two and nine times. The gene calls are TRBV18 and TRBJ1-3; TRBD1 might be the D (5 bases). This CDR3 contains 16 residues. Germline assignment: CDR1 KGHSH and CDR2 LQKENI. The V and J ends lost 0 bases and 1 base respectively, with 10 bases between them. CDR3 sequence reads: CASSPPGLTSGNTIYF. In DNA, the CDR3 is TGTGCCAGCTCACCACCGGGACTCACATCTGGAAACACCATATATTTT.

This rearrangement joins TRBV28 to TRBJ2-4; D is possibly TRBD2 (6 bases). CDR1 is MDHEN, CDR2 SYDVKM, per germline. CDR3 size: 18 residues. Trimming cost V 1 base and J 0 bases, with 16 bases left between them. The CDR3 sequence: CASSLLKGGTLAKNIQYF. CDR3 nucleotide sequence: TGTGCCAGCAGTTTATTAAAAGGTGGGACTTTAGCCAAAAACATTCAGTACTTC.

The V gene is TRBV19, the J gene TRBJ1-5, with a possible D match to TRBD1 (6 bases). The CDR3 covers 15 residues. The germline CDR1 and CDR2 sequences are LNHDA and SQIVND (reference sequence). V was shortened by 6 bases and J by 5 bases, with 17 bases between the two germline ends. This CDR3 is CASSPLHRVDQPQHF. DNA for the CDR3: TGTGCCAGTAGCCCCTTACACAGGGTCGATCAGCCCCAGCATTTT.

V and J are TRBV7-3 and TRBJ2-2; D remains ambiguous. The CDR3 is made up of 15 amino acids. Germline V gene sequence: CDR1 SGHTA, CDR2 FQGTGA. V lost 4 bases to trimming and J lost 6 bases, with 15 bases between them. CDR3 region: CASSWTRTLSGELFF. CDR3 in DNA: TGTGCCAGCAGCTGGACGAGGACGTTATCCGGGGAGCTGTTTTTT.

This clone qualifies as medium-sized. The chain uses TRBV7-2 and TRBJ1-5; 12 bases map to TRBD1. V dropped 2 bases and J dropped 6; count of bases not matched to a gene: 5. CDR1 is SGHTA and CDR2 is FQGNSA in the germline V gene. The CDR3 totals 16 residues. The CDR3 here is CASSLRGTGGFQPQHF. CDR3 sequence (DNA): TGTGCCAGCAGCTTAAGGGGGACAGGGGGCTTTCAGCCCCAGCATTTT.

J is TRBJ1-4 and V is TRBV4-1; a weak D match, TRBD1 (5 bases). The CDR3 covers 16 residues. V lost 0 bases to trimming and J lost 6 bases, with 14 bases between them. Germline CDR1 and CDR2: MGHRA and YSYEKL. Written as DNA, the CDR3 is TGCGCCAGCAGCCAAGATCGGTTGGTGACAGATGAAAAACTGTTTTTT. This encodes CASSQDRLVTDEKLFF.

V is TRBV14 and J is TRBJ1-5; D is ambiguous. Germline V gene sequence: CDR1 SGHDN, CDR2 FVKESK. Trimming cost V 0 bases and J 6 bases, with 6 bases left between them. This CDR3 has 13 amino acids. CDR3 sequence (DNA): TGTGCCAGCAGCCAAGATTTAGGTCAGCCCCAGCATTTT. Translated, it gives CASSQDLGQPQHF.

This CDR3 is CASSSPGHRSYEQYF. The CDR3 DNA follows: TGCGCCAGCAGCTCCCCGGGACACCGCTCCTACGAGCAGTACTTC. The gene calls are TRBV5-1 and TRBJ2-7; weak D call: TRBD1 (6 bases). The germline V and J ends were trimmed by 3 bases and 0 bases, with 13 bases remaining between them. Germline CDR1 and CDR2: SGHRS and YFSETQ. The CDR3 has 15 residues.

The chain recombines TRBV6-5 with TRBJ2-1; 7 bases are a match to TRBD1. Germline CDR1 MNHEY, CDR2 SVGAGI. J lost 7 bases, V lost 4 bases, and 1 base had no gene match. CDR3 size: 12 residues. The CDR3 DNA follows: TGTGCCAGCAGTTCGACAGGGAATGAGCAGTTCTTC. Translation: CASSSTGNEQFF.

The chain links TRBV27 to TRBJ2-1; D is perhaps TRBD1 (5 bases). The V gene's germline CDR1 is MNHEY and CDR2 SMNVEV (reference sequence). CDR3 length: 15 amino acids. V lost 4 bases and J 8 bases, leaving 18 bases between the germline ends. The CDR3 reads CASSSQVSLGDEQFF. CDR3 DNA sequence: TGTGCCAGCAGTTCCCAGGTCAGCCTAGGGGATGAGCAGTTCTTC.

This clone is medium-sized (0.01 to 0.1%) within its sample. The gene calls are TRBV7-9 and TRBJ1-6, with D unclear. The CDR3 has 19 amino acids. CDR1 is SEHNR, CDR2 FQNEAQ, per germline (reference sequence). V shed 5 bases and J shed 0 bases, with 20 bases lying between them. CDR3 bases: TGTGCCAGCAGCCCACAGATAGAATTTGTTAGCTCCTATAATTCACCCCTCCACTTT. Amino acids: CASSPQIEFVSSYNSPLHF.

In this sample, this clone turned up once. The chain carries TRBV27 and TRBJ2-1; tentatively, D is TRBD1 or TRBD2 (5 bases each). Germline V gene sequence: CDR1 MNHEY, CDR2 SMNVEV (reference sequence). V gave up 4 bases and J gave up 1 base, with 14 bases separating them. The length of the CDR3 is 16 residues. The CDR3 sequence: CASSSYRDGSYNEQFF. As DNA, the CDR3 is TGTGCCAGCAGTTCCTATAGGGACGGTTCCTACAATGAGCAGTTCTTC.

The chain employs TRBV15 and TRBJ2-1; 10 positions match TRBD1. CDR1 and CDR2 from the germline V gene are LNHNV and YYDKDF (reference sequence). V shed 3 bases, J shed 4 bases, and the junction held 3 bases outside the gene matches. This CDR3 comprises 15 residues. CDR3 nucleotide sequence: TGTGCCACCAGCAGGAGGACAGGGGGTTACAATGAGCAGTTCTTC. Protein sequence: CATSRRTGGYNEQFF.

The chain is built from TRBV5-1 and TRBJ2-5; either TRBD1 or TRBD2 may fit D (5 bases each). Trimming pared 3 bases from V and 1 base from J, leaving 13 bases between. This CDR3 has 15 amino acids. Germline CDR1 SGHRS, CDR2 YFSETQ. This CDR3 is CASSYSGTVQETQYF. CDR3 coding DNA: TGCGCCAGCAGCTATTCTGGGACGGTCCAAGAGACCCAGTACTTC.

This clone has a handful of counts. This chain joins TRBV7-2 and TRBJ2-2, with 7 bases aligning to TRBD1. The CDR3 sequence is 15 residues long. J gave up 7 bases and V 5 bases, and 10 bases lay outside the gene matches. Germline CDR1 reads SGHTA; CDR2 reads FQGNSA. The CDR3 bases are TGTGCCAGCAGCCTAGACAGGGTGGAAGGCGGGGAGCTGTTTTTT. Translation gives CASSLDRVEGGELFF. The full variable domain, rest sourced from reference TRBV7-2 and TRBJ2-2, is GAGVSQSPSNKVTEKGKDVELRCDPISGHTALYWYRQSLGQGLEFLIYFQGNSAPDKSGLPSDRFSAERTGGSVSTLTIQRTQQEDSAVYLCASSLDRVEGGELFFGEGSRLTVL.

The CDR3, as DNA: TGTGCCAGCAGCTTAGTAACTAGCGGGAGGGGCGAGCAGTACTTC. This sequence encodes CASSLVTSGRGEQYF. The rearrangement uses TRBV7-2 and TRBJ2-7; 13 bases fit TRBD2. The V segment lost 1 base and the J segment 6 bases; nucleotides outside the gene matches: 3. In germline, CDR1 is SGHTA, CDR2 FQGNSA. The CDR3 sequence is 15 residues long.

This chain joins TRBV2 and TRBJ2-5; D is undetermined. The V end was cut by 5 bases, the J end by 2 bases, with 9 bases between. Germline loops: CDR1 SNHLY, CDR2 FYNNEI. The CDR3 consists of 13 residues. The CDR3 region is CASSTHPQETQYF. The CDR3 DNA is TGTGCCAGCAGTACCCACCCTCAAGAGACCCAGTACTTC.